This T cell receptor (beta chain) was identified in a study of blood T cell repertoires in COVID-19. Study as a whole: The study drew acute and convalescent COVID-19 samples from the United States, Italy and Spain. PBMCs, B-cell-depleted T cells, or T cells were the source of the cDNA or gDNA that made up the material.

Authors' analysis steps: Amplified reference gene primers provided the basis for estimating nucleated cell counts. Assay: immunoSEQ multiplex PCR; the TCRdb copy retains only in-frame clones and omits some. V, J and clone size derive from that table, while D and trimming were established from the DNA sequence. The sample contains about 250,000 clones, around 80% of which appear only once. Germline CDR1 and CDR2: MDHEN and SYDVKM. Unmatched junction bases numbered 9, after V lost 5 bases and J lost 2 bases. There are 17 residues in the CDR3. The rearrangement joins TRBV28 to TRBJ2-2; 9 bases align to TRBD1. This receptor was identified in a man at least 80 years old with acute or convalescent COVID-19. The specimen sequenced was peripheral blood. The CDR3 nucleotides are TGTGCCAGCAGTACCCCCCCGGGACAGGGTAACACCGGGGAGCTGTTTTTT. Translated, it gives CASSTPPGQGNTGELFF.